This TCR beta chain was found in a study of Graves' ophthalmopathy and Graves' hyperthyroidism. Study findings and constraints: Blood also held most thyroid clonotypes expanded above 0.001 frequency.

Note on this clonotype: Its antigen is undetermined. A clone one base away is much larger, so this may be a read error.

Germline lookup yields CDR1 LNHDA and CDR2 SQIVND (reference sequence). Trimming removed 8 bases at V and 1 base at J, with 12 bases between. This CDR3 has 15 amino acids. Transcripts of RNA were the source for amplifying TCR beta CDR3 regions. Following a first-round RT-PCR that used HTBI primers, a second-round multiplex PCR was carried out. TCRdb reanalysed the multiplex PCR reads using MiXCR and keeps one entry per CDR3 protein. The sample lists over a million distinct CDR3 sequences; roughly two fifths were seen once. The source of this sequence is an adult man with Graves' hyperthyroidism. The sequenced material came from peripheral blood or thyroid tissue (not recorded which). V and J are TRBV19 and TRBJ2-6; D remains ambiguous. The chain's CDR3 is CASGIMGSGANVLTF. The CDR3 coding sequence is TGTGCCAGTGGAATAATGGGGTCTGGGGCCAACGTCCTGACTTTC. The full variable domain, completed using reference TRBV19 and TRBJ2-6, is DGGITQSPKYLFRKEGQNVTLSCEQNLNHDAMYWYRQDPGQGLRLIYYSQIVNDFQKGDIAEGYSVSREKKESFPLTVTSAQKNPTAFYLCASGIMGSGANVLTFGAGSRLTVL.